These 24 T cell receptor beta chains share one sample of origin, sequenced in a study of T cells in Graves' hyperthyroidism and ophthalmopathy. TCR beta CDR3 regions were amplified from RNA transcripts. The HTBI primer set served for first-round RT-PCR of the TCR CDR3. TCRdb processed the multiplex PCR reads anew with MiXCR; each CDR3 protein has one entry. This table has about 410,000 distinct CDR3 sequences, roughly 14% appearing once. The specimen sequenced was blood. The receptors were gathered from a man aged 18 to 35 with Graves' ophthalmopathy.

This clonotype was seen repeatedly, ten times or more. This sequence joins TRBV28 and TRBJ1-1; tentative D call: TRBD1 (5 bases). This CDR3 is 15 amino acids long. Germline assignment: CDR1 MDHEN and CDR2 SYDVKM. Trimming pared 1 base from V and 0 bases from J, leaving 9 bases between. The CDR3 here is CASSLSQDMNTEAFF. CDR3 sequence (DNA): TGTGCCAGCAGTTTATCCCAGGACATGAACACTGAAGCTTTCTTT.

The chain is built from TRBV10-3 and TRBJ1-1; 7 positions agree with TRBD1. Trimming took 2 bases from V and 5 from J; bases not matched to a gene: 2. Per the germline V gene, CDR1 is ENHRY and CDR2 is SYGVKD. This CDR3 is 13 amino acids long. The CDR3 region has the DNA TGTGCCATCAGTGAGGAACAGGGGACTGAAGCTTTCTTT. Protein sequence: CAISEEQGTEAFF.

This clonotype occurred many times. The chain combines TRBV3-1 with TRBJ2-7, with 8 bases fitting TRBD2. There are 16 residues in the CDR3. V shed 4 bases and J 0 bases; nucleotides not matched to a gene: 8. Germline CDR1 and CDR2: LGHDT and YNNKEL (reference sequence). The CDR3 loop reads CASSPTAAGASYEQYF. The CDR3 DNA reads as TGTGCCAGCAGCCCAACTGCAGCGGGAGCCTCCTACGAGCAGTACTTC.

At least ten counts were recorded for this clonotype. The CDR3 here is CATGRTSPVNTGELFF. CDR3 in DNA: TGTGCCACCGGCCGGACTAGCCCCGTGAACACCGGGGAGCTGTTTTTT. J is TRBJ2-2 and V is TRBV2; TRBD2 agrees at 8 bases. The V gene end was trimmed by 10 bases and the J gene end by 1 base; junction bases not matched to a gene: 11. The CDR3 has 16 residues. Germline V CDR1 and CDR2: SNHLY, FYNNEI.

This clonotype was found many times. The chain carries TRBV7-3 and TRBJ1-1, with D hard to call. This CDR3 is built from 13 residues. CDR1 and CDR2 from the germline V gene are SGHTA and FQGTGA. The V and J ends lost 8 bases and 4 bases respectively, with 14 bases between them. CDR3 in amino acids: CASSPQLGTEAFF. The CDR3 nucleotides read TGTGCCAGCTCGCCCCAGCTGGGCACTGAAGCTTTCTTT.

This clonotype was seen repeatedly, ten times or more. The rearrangement uses TRBV6-1 and TRBJ1-5; no firm D call. Per the germline V gene, CDR1 is MNHNS and CDR2 is SASEGT. The V and J ends lost 6 bases and 9 bases respectively, with 21 bases between them. The CDR3 has 15 amino acids. CDR3 bases: TGTGCCAGCAGACCAGGTGGTCCGGCCTTAGTGCCCCAGCATTTT. Its protein product is CASRPGGPALVPQHF.

This clonotype was observed at least ten times. V is TRBV2 and J is TRBJ1-1; TRBD1 might be the D (5 bases). The germline gives CDR1 SNHLY, CDR2 FYNNEI. This CDR3 has 14 amino acids. Trimming shortened V by 6 bases and J by 5 bases, and 16 bases separated the two germline ends. CDR3 sequence: CASRGGAVMTEAFF. The CDR3 bases are TGTGCCAGCAGGGGTGGGGCGGTAATGACTGAAGCTTTCTTT.

This clonotype came up a few times. The rearrangement uses TRBV19 and TRBJ1-4; D remains unclear. V shed 6 bases and J shed 0 bases, with 14 bases lying between them. Germline lookup yields CDR1 LNHDA and CDR2 SQIVND (reference sequence). This CDR3 contains 16 residues. The CDR3 DNA follows: TGTGCCAGTAGACACAGTGACCTTGCAACTAATGAAAAACTGTTTTTT. As protein: CASRHSDLATNEKLFF.

This clonotype was seen at least ten times. The V call is TRBV2, the J call TRBJ1-2; tentatively, D is TRBD1 (5 bases). V dropped 7 bases and J dropped 1 base, with 7 bases sitting between them. The CDR3 sequence is 12 residues long. Germline CDR1 reads SNHLY; CDR2 reads FYNNEI. The CDR3 DNA is TGTGCCAGCATGGACAATAACTATGGCTACACCTTC. Protein: CASMDNNYGYTF.

This clonotype was seen repeatedly, ten times or more. The rearrangement joins TRBV3-1 to TRBJ2-7, with 7 bases aligning to TRBD1. J gave up 3 bases and V 4 bases, and 6 bases lay outside the gene matches. Germline-derived CDR1 and CDR2 are LGHDT and YNNKEL (reference sequence). The CDR3 length is 14 residues. In nucleotides, the CDR3 is TGTGCCAGCAGCCCAAGGGGGCACGACTACGAGCAGTACTTC. It translates to CASSPRGHDYEQYF.

This clonotype came up many times. V usage is TRBV5-1 and J usage is TRBJ2-1; D remains ambiguous. The CDR3 consists of 13 residues. CDR1 and CDR2 (germline): SGHRS, YFSETQ. The V and J ends lost 2 bases and 8 bases respectively, with 11 bases between them. The CDR3, as DNA: TGCGCCAGCAGCTTTACTCCCAGTGATGAGCAGTTCTTC. It codes for CASSFTPSDEQFF.

This clonotype was found many times. The chain employs TRBV20-1 and TRBJ2-1; no clear D. Germline loops: CDR1 DFQATT, CDR2 SNEGSKA (reference sequence). Trimming left V 3 bases short and J 4 bases short, with 19 bases between. The CDR3 runs to 16 residues. The CDR3 sequence is CSASMRRSTFYNEQFF. The CDR3 DNA sequence: TGCAGTGCTAGTATGAGGCGGAGCACTTTTTACAATGAGCAGTTCTTC.

This clonotype has ten or more counts. This rearrangement joins TRBV24-1 to TRBJ2-7; D unclear. The CDR3 sequence is 13 residues long. Trimming cost V 4 bases and J 3 bases, with 9 bases left between them. CDR1 is KGHDR and CDR2 is SFDVKD in the germline V gene. Here the CDR3 reads CATSDPANYEQYF. Written as DNA, the CDR3 is TGTGCCACCAGTGACCCAGCCAACTACGAGCAGTACTTC.

This clonotype was detected ten times or more. The chain carries TRBV3-1 and TRBJ2-3, with a tentative D call TRBD1 (5 bases). The germline V gene encodes CDR1 LGHDT and CDR2 YNNKEL (reference sequence). The V and J ends lost 5 bases and 6 bases respectively, with 15 bases between them. The CDR3 length is 14 residues. The CDR3 nucleotides read TGTGCCAGCAGCGACAGATACGGGTACGATACGCAGTATTTT. Protein: CASSDRYGYDTQYF.

At least ten counts were recorded for this clonotype. The rearrangement joins TRBV2 to TRBJ2-3, with D tentatively TRBD1 (6 bases). This CDR3 has 14 amino acids. Germline CDR1 is SNHLY and CDR2 is FYNNEI. V was cut by 10 bases and J by 3 bases, with 17 bases left in between. This CDR3 is CATLLGHATDTQYF. Here the CDR3 DNA reads TGTGCCACCCTGTTGGGACATGCGACAGATACGCAGTATTTT.

This clonotype was detected only once. Relative to the germline gene, one junction end is altered; a read error may explain this. CDR3 DNA: TGTGGCAGCAGTTTTATGGTCACCGGGGAGCTGTTTTTT. Encoded protein: CGSSFMVTGELFF. This chain joins TRBV12-3 or TRBV12-4 and TRBJ2-2; D unclear. The CDR3 has 13 residues.

Many counts were recorded for this clonotype. The rearrangement uses TRBV4-2 and TRBJ2-5, with D unresolved. The V end lost 2 bases, the J end lost 5 bases, and 9 bases lay between the germline ends. CDR1 is LGHNA, CDR2 YNFKEQ, per germline. The CDR3 contains 13 residues. The CDR3 region has the DNA TGTGCCAGCAGCCAAAACATGTTGGAGACCCAGTACTTC. The encoded protein is CASSQNMLETQYF.

This clonotype was found many times. This chain joins TRBV2 and TRBJ1-2; no definite D call. CDR3 length equals 14 residues. CDR1 and CDR2 from the germline V gene are SNHLY and FYNNEI. V was pared by 5 bases and J by 2 bases, with 12 bases between. CDR3 bases: TGTGCCAGCAGTAAGGACGTCCGAAACTATGGCTACACCTTC. It yields the protein CASSKDVRNYGYTF. The complete variable domain, with remaining parts taken from reference TRBV2 and TRBJ1-2, reads EPEVTQTPSHQVTQMGQEVILRCVPISNHLYFYWYRQILGQKVEFLVSFYNNEISEKSEIFDDQFSVERPDGSNFTLKIRSTKLEDSAMYFCASSKDVRNYGYTFGSGTRLTVV.

The chain couples TRBV3-1 to TRBJ1-1; tentatively, D is TRBD1 (5 bases). This CDR3 is 13 amino acids long. CDR1 is LGHDT and CDR2 is YNNKEL in the germline V gene (reference sequence). V shed 4 bases and J shed 5 bases, with 11 bases lying between them. The CDR3 coding sequence is TGTGCCAGCAGCCGAGGGGTAATAACTGAAGCTTTCTTT. Protein: CASSRGVITEAFF.

This clonotype occurred many times. The rearrangement uses TRBV7-9 and TRBJ2-7; no clear D. The V end was cut by 6 bases, the J end by 2 bases, with 11 bases between. Germline CDR1 SEHNR, CDR2 FQNEAQ (reference sequence). The CDR3 has 13 residues. CDR3 amino acids: CASSRYQPYEQYF. In DNA form, the CDR3 reads TGTGCCAGCAGTCGGTACCAACCCTACGAGCAGTACTTC.

This clonotype was seen ten or more times. The rearrangement joins TRBV6-4 to TRBJ2-7; no reliable D call. Germline V gene sequence: CDR1 MRHNA, CDR2 SNTAGT. With 4 bases removed from V and 0 bases from J, the gap between germline ends came to 10 bases. CDR3 length: 14 amino acids. The CDR3 spells CASSGPLSSYEQYF. In DNA form, the CDR3 reads TGTGCCAGCAGTGGGCCCCTGAGCTCCTACGAGCAGTACTTC.

The chain couples TRBV27 to TRBJ2-7, with TRBD1 matching over 7 bases. Germline lookup yields CDR1 MNHEY and CDR2 SMNVEV (reference sequence). The CDR3 extends over 14 amino acids. V lost 5 bases and J lost 3; bases outside the gene matches: 7. The CDR3 loop is CASSPRTGYYEQYF. The CDR3 DNA reads TGTGCCAGCAGTCCCCGGACAGGTTACTACGAGCAGTACTTC.

This clonotype was observed a handful of times. The chain uses TRBV24-1 and TRBJ2-3, with D unclear. CDR1 and CDR2 from the germline V gene are KGHDR and SFDVKD. The CDR3 spans 12 residues. V lost 1 base and J 7 bases, leaving 5 bases between the germline ends. As DNA, the CDR3 is TGTGCCACCAGTGATTTTGCAAATACGCAGTATTTT. Residues: CATSDFANTQYF.

This clonotype was observed a handful of times. This chain connects TRBV29-1 to TRBJ2-7; possibly TRBD2 for D (6 bases). There are 12 residues in the CDR3. V lost 4 bases and J 7 bases, leaving 14 bases between the germline ends. The germline V gene encodes CDR1 SQVTM and CDR2 ANQGSEA. CDR3 in amino acids: CSVAAGIREQYF. The CDR3 region has the DNA TGCAGCGTTGCGGCGGGGATTAGGGAGCAGTACTTC.